The clone carrying this TCR beta chain was seen only once. The antigen remains unidentified. Profiling relied on immunoSEQ multiplex PCR, and the TCRdb table lists in-frame clones only, not all of them. The table shows under 3,500 clones, with roughly four fifths occurring only once. These data originate in a study of primary melanoma T cells and metastatic recurrence. General observations from the study: Independent of thickness, ulceration, mitotic rate and age, T-cell fraction reportedly predicted outcome.

Sequencing was carried out using melanoma tumor tissue. The receptor comes from a human donor with melanoma.

The CDR3 region has the DNA TGTGCCAGCAGCTTAAAAGGACTAGCGGGAGGGTCAGATACGCAGTATTTT. It yields the protein CASSLKGLAGGSDTQYF. V is TRBV11-3 and J is TRBJ2-3; 15 nucleotides line up with TRBD2. Germline assignment: CDR1 SGHNT and CDR2 YENEEA. The CDR3 contains 17 residues. V was clipped by 2 bases and J by 4 bases; unmatched bases: 4.